This T cell receptor beta chain was profiled in a study of blood T cell repertoires in COVID-19. Study background: Researchers got acute and convalescent COVID-19 samples from the United States, Italy and Spain. The cDNA or gDNA used as material had been derived from T cells, B-cell-depleted T cells, or PBMCs.

Method: immunoSEQ multiplex PCR; TCRdb's copy keeps in-frame clones and lacks some. The repertoire consists of 150,000 to 200,000 clones, with around nine tenths occurring once and the leading ten covering about 12%. Germline V gives CDR1 MDHEN, CDR2 SYDVKM. Germline trimming cut 7 bases from V and 6 bases from J; bases unmatched to any gene: 9. This CDR3 region has 15 residues. The receptor's source is a woman in her 70s with COVID-19, enrolled during active disease. The chain links TRBV28 to TRBJ2-3, with 11 bases matching TRBD2. The sequenced sample was peripheral blood. DNA of the CDR3: TGTGCCAGCAATAAACTAGCGGGAGTATCGGATACGCAGTATTTT. This codes for CASNKLAGVSDTQYF.